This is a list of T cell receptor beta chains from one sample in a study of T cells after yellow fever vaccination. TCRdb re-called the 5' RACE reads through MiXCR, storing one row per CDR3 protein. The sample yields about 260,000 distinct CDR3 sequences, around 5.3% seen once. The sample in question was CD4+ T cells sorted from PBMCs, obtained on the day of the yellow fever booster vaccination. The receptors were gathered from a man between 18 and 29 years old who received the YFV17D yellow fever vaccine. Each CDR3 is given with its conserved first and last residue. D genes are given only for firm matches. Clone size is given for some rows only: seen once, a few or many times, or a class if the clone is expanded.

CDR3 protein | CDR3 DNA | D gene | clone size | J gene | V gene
CASSPIAGWGTDTQYF | TGTGCCAGCAGTCCCATAGCGGGGTGGGGAACAGATACGCAGTATTTT | TRBD2 | - | TRBJ2-3 | TRBV12-3/TRBV12-4
CASSPQGASGTDTQYF | TGTGCCAGCAGCCCACAGGGAGCGAGCGGCACAGATACGCAGTATTTT | - | few | TRBJ2-3 | TRBV7-9
CASRRSGQSNYGYTF | TGTGCCAGTAGACGATCGGGACAGTCTAACTATGGCTACACCTTC | TRBD1 | few | TRBJ1-2 | TRBV19
CASSQEKGPVGELFF | TGTGCCAGCAGCCAAGAAAAGGGCCCTGTGGGGGAACTGTTTTTT | - | many | TRBJ1-4 | TRBV4-2
CASRRQGAHGYGYTF | TGTGCCAGCAGGAGACAGGGGGCCCACGGCTATGGCTACACCTTC | TRBD1 | - | TRBJ1-2 | TRBV27
CASTAADSSTDTQYF | TGTGCCAGTACGGCGGCAGATTCTAGCACAGATACGCAGTATTTT | - | - | TRBJ2-3 | TRBV19
CASSLTARTDTQYF | TGTGCCAGCAGCTTGACGGCTCGAACAGATACGCAGTATTTT | - | few | TRBJ2-3 | TRBV5-5
CSVDKGRATEAFF | TGCAGCGTTGATAAGGGAAGGGCCACTGAAGCTTTCTTT | - | many | TRBJ1-1 | TRBV29-1
CASNSRRWLGEQYF | TGTGCCAGCAATTCCAGGCGTTGGCTCGGCGAGCAGTACTTC | - | many | TRBJ2-7 | TRBV2
CASNPRLGQDEQFF | TGTGCCAGCAACCCTAGGTTGGGGCAGGATGAGCAGTTCTTC | - | many | TRBJ2-1 | TRBV7-2
CASSLTQGLGDTQYF | TGTGCCAGCAGCCTCACCCAGGGGCTGGGAGATACGCAGTATTTT | - | many | TRBJ2-3 | TRBV7-2
CASSLAGATSYNEQFF | TGTGCCAGCAGTTTAGCGGGGGCCACCTCCTACAATGAGCAGTTCTTC | - | many | TRBJ2-1 | TRBV12-3/TRBV12-4
CSANRGQNQPQHF | TGCAGTGCTAATCGTGGACAGAATCAGCCCCAGCATTTT | - | few | TRBJ1-5 | TRBV20-1
CSARGARGPLSEAFF | TGCAGTGCTAGAGGCGCTAGGGGGCCCTTGTCTGAAGCTTTCTTT | TRBD1 | - | TRBJ1-1 | TRBV20-1
CASSLRGGEGDTQYF | TGTGCCAGCAGCTTAAGGGGGGGGGAAGGAGATACGCAGTATTTT | - | many | TRBJ2-3 | TRBV7-2
CASSQDRAEQFF | TGTGCCAGCAGCCAAGATAGGGCGGAGCAGTTCTTC | - | many | TRBJ2-1 | TRBV3-1
CASSLGLDSYNEQFF | TGCGCCAGCAGCTTAGGGCTAGACTCCTACAATGAGCAGTTCTTC | - | few | TRBJ2-1 | TRBV5-1
CASSHAGREDTEAFF | TGCGCCAGCAGCCATGCGGGGAGGGAGGACACTGAAGCTTTCTTT | - | few | TRBJ1-1 | TRBV4-1
CASSLGGVNGELFF | TGTGCCAGCAGCTTAGGAGGGGTGAACGGGGAGCTGTTTTTT | - | - | TRBJ2-2 | TRBV7-2
CSATDSNSPLHF | TGCAGTGCTACGGACAGTAATTCACCCCTCCACTTT | - | many | TRBJ1-6 | TRBV20-1
CAWSPSFGGRRNQPQHF | TGTGCCTGGAGTCCCTCTTTCGGCGGCAGACGCAATCAGCCCCAGCATTTT | - | few | TRBJ1-5 | TRBV30
CASSLGTVPSGANVLTF | TGTGCCAGCAGCCTAGGGACAGTCCCCTCTGGGGCCAACGTCCTGACTTTC | TRBD1 | once | TRBJ2-6 | TRBV11-2
CSASPNGQYGANVLTF | TGCAGTGCTAGTCCTAATGGACAGTACGGGGCCAACGTCCTGACTTTC | - | - | TRBJ2-6 | TRBV20-1
CASSLGLGPDTQYF | TGTGCCAGCAGTTTGGGACTAGGCCCAGATACGCAGTATTTT | TRBD2 | many | TRBJ2-3 | TRBV28
CASSQTGTGNSPLHF | TGTGCCAGCTCGCAGACCGGGACAGGGAATTCACCCCTCCACTTT | TRBD1 | few | TRBJ1-6 | TRBV18